This TCR beta chain stems from a study of OX40 agonist ivuxolimab in advanced cancers. The study in broad terms: Ivuxolimab was a fully human IgG2 agonistic monoclonal antibody targeting the costimulatory receptor OX40 (CD134). Intravenous ivuxolimab was administered to patients every 2 weeks at six dose levels: 0.01, 0.1, 0.3, 1.5, 3 and 10 mg/kg. Of the roughly 54 dose-escalation patients, hepatocellular carcinoma was present in 19, melanoma in some 15, renal cell carcinoma in 9 and head and neck cancer in 9. In the dose-escalation cohort, more than 80% of patients were male, and the mean age was roughly 60 years with a range of roughly 20 to 85. Prior anti-PD-1, anti-PD-L1 or anti-CTLA-4 therapy was permitted, and 40% of dose-escalation patients had received checkpoint inhibitors. Three dose-escalation patients achieved partial responses, one with hepatocellular carcinoma and two with cutaneous melanoma. Peripheral TCRbeta sequencing was intended to test whether TCR sequence diversity was altered and clonal T-cell expansion was caused by ivuxolimab. The paper reports the monotherapy dose-escalation portion (N of about 51 patients) of the phase I ivuxolimab trial. Results the study describes overall, beyond this receptor: Partial responders in the 0.1-3.0 mg/kg groups had among the lowest normalized peripheral clonal expansion, especially among CD8+ T cells. Low levels of normalized T-cell clonal expansion were also seen in some patients who did not respond. At doses of 0.1 to 3.0 mg/kg, clonal expansion of both CD4+ and CD8+ blood T cells was observed from baseline to week 6. Antigen specificity was not determined for the clonally expanded peripheral T cells. After ivuxolimab, more expanded clones were found on average in CD8+ T cells than in CD4+ T cells.

A word on this clone: The target of this receptor is not known. No much larger clone is present one base from it, and per-base qualities are unavailable.

To sequence the TCRbeta CDR3 region, genomic DNA was isolated from the sorted cells. The immunoSEQ Assay was used for sequencing of TCRbeta CDR3 regions. As stored in TCRdb, this immuneACCESS dataset retains in-frame rearrangements with V and J assigned. A fraction of the clones does not appear; measured against another copy, unresolved V genes explain less than half of the discrepancy, and the remainder lacks a known reason. This sample lists 15,000 or so clones; roughly 73% were detected once. The ten largest clonotypes hold over 25% of the sample. The trial excluded patients who had a history of autoimmune disease or who were on systemic immunosuppression. In every dose cohort, peripheral blood was drawn for TCR sequencing at baseline, cycle 4 day 1, and cycle 7 day 1. The samples were drawn from a first-in-human, open-label, multicenter phase I dose-escalation trial of ivuxolimab. Adults with locally advanced or metastatic melanoma, renal cell, hepatocellular, or head and neck squamous cell carcinoma were enrolled in the trial. CD4+ and CD8+ T cells were sorted separately from peripheral blood before TCR sequencing.

This receptor was identified in an adult with an advanced solid tumor such as melanoma, head and neck, liver or kidney cancer. Material: CD4+ or CD8+ T cells sorted from blood, obtained in a trial of the OX40 agonist ivuxolimab.

The sequence in DNA is TGTGCCAGCAATACTGGACAGGGGGTTGATAATTCACCCCTCCACTTT. The translation is CASNTGQGVDNSPLHF. This chain joins TRBV27 to TRBJ1-6; 10 bases in the junction line up with TRBD1. Reading the germline V gene (reference sequence) gives CDR1 MNHEY and CDR2 SMNVEV. V loses 7 bases at its end and J loses 5 bases; junction bases beyond the gene matches: 8. The CDR3 measures 16 amino acids from cysteine to phenylalanine. The kept DNA is CDR3 alone, 48 bases in frame from the first base.